This entry features one T cell receptor beta chain sequence. Its target is unknown. Trimming removed 10 bases at V and 2 bases at J, with 5 bases between. CDR1 MGHDK and CDR2 SYGVNS come from the germline V gene. The CDR3 loop spans 10 amino acids. The record originates from a study of CD8+ T cells in alopecia areata. Investigators isolated RNA and reverse transcribed it into cDNA to act as the sequencing template. Assay used: immunoSEQ multiplex PCR; TCRdb lists only in-frame clones, some missing. The sample consists of about 100,000 clones, around 55% of them appearing once. General observations from the study: Sharing of TCR sequences between patients (possibly for HLA-related reasons) was less clear than in mice. Normal scalp showed lower clonality than lesional scalp, especially alopecia totalis/universalis. Scalp sample sequencing also detects resident alphabeta T cells of normal skin.

The TCR was taken from a human donor in good health. The sequenced material came from CD8+ T cells sorted from blood. This chain links TRBV25-1 with TRBJ2-5, with D uncertain. The CDR3: CATGQETQYF. The CDR3 nucleotides read TGTGCCACCGGTCAAGAGACCCAGTACTTC.